This paragraph reports one TCR beta chain. The sample belongs to a study of cytomegalovirus exposure and HLA in healthy donors. Amplification used 60 Vbeta primers and 13 Jbeta primers. The table came from immunoSEQ multiplex PCR; TCRdb's copy has only in-frame clones and leaves some out. The top ten clones hold 1.6% of a sample with under 150,000 clones, 55% to 75% of them seen once. Germline V gene data show CDR1 as SGHTA and CDR2 as FQGNSA. The CDR3 contains 13 residues. Trimming shortened V by 3 bases and J by 9 bases, and 15 bases separated the two germline ends. The J gene is TRBJ2-7, the V gene TRBV7-2; a possible D gene is TRBD2 (5 bases). This receptor was taken from a man aged 25-45 years in good health and CMV-seropositive. Source material: PBMCs. The CDR3 DNA sequence: TGTGCCAGCAGCTTGGTGGGAGAAGGAGGGCAGTACTTC. Its protein is CASSLVGEGGQYF.